These T cell receptor beta chains were read from a single sample in a study of blood T cells in healthy people across ages. TCRdb fed the 5' RACE reads into MiXCR, producing one record per CDR3 protein. This sample has hundreds of thousands of distinct CDR3 sequences, with around 38% found just once. Sample: blood. The origin of the receptors is an older man in good health. CDR3s include the opening cysteine and the closing phenylalanine or tryptophan. The order of the fields is J gene, clone size, V gene, D gene, CDR3 DNA, CDR3 protein. The D gene is left open where the match is weak. Expanded clones get a size class; other rows say once, few or many, or leave the size out.

>TRBJ2-2|NA|TRBV14|TRBD1
TGTGCCAGCAGCCACAGACAGGGGTTGACCGGGGAGCTGTTTTTT
CASSHRQGLTGELFF
>TRBJ2-1|few|TRBV7-9|NA
TGTGCCAGCAGCGCCTCAAGGGGGGCGAGATACAATGAGCAGTTCTTC
CASSASRGARYNEQFF
>TRBJ1-4|many|TRBV4-2|NA
TGTGCCAGCAGCCAAGATAAGGGACCTAATGAAAAACTGTTTTTT
CASSQDKGPNEKLFF
>TRBJ2-5|few|TRBV5-1|NA
TGCGCCGGCAGCTTCTTGCGCGAGGAGACCCAGTACTTC
CAGSFLREETQYF
>TRBJ2-5|NA|TRBV29-1|NA
TGCAGCGTTGCCGGTCAAGAGACCCAGTACTTC
CSVAGQETQYF
>TRBJ2-5|NA|TRBV20-1|TRBD1
TGCAGTCACCCCCAGGGGGCGGGGCGACAAAATGAGCAGTACTTC
CSHPQGAGRQNEQYF
>TRBJ2-1|many|TRBV4-1|NA
TGCGCCAGCACCCCCGACAGCGGGTACTACAATGAGCAGTTCTTC
CASTPDSGYYNEQFF
>TRBJ1-3|NA|TRBV6-6|NA
TGTGCCAGCAGTACCTCTGGAAACACCATATATTTT
CASSTSGNTIYF
>TRBJ2-4|NA|TRBV28|TRBD1
TGTGCCAGCAGTAAAAACAGGGGGCTGATAGCCAAAAACATTCAGTACTTC
CASSKNRGLIAKNIQYF
>TRBJ2-1|few|TRBV7-3|NA
TGTGCCAGCAGCACCTCCGCCGGGACATTACACAATGAGCAGTTCTTC
CASSTSAGTLHNEQFF
>TRBJ2-5|NA|TRBV6-2/TRBV6-3|NA
TGTGCCAGCAGTTCGACAGGGAGGGGGGAGGCCCAGTACTTC
CASSSTGRGEAQYF
>TRBJ2-1|few|TRBV6-2/TRBV6-3|NA
TGTGCCAGCAGTTCGTTAGACCATGAGCAGTTCTTC
CASSSLDHEQFF
>TRBJ1-2|few|TRBV6-2/TRBV6-3|NA
TGTGCCAGCAGTTTCCTACCGGACGGAGCTAACTATGGCTACACCTTC
CASSFLPDGANYGYTF
>TRBJ2-5|few|TRBV10-2|NA
TGCGCCAGCAGTGAGCAAAGAGGCAAAGAGACCCAGTACTTC
CASSEQRGKETQYF
>TRBJ2-1|few|TRBV6-6|NA
TGTGCCAGCAGTTACTCGATCACCCGGGTTGGGAATGAGCAGTTCTTC
CASSYSITRVGNEQFF
>TRBJ2-1|NA|TRBV28|NA
TGTGCCAGCAGTTTCACAATTGAGGGTGAGCAGTTCTTC
CASSFTIEGEQFF
>TRBJ2-1|NA|TRBV20-1|NA
TGCAGCGCTCGGGACGACCGATACAATGAGCAGTTCTTC
CSARDDRYNEQFF
>TRBJ1-4|NA|TRBV29-1|NA
TGCAGCGCCCTGTGGGGGCGTAATGAAAAGCCGTTTTTT
CSALWGRNEKPFF
>TRBJ2-7|NA|TRBV7-2|NA
TGTGCCAGCAGCCCCCTGCCAGGGCCTGTCGCCCACGAGCAGTACTTC
CASSPLPGPVAHEQYF
>TRBJ2-3|NA|TRBV5-6|NA
TGTGCCAGCAGCCTGACCCAGCGGAGTAGCACAGATACGCAGTATTTT
CASSLTQRSSTDTQYF
>TRBJ2-6|NA|TRBV27|NA
TGTGCCAGCAGCCGCAGGCCCCCGGAATCCGGGGCCAACGTCCTGACTTTC
CASSRRPPESGANVLTF
>TRBJ1-2|NA|TRBV6-2/TRBV6-3|NA
TGTGCCAGCAGTGCATTGAACTATGGCTACACCTTC
CASSALNYGYTF
>TRBJ1-5|few|TRBV7-9|NA
TGTGCCAGCAGCCCGGGCGGGGGCAGGGTCAATCAGCCCCAGCATTTT
CASSPGGGRVNQPQHF
>TRBJ1-2|NA|TRBV4-1|NA
TGCGCCAGCAGCCAAGACCCTCAGGGGAGGGATGGCTACACCTTC
CASSQDPQGRDGYTF
>TRBJ2-1|NA|TRBV6-9|NA
TGTGCCAGCAGTTCCTGGACAGTCAATGAGCAGTTCTTC
CASSSWTVNEQFF
>TRBJ2-1|few|TRBV12-3/TRBV12-4|NA
TGTGCCAGCAGTCCGATGTCAGTCGGTGAGCAGTTCTTC
CASSPMSVGEQFF
>TRBJ2-2|NA|TRBV12-3/TRBV12-4|NA
TGTGCCAGCAGCCTAGGGGGTTCCCTGAAGGAGCTGTTTTTT
CASSLGGSLKELFF
>TRBJ1-6|NA|TRBV12-3/TRBV12-4|TRBD1
TGTGCCAGCAGTTTAAAGGGGGCTGATTCACCCCTCCACTTT
CASSLKGADSPLHF
>TRBJ2-6|NA|TRBV28|NA
TGTGCCAGCAGTTTACCAGTGATGGGGGGTGGGGCCAACGTCCTGACTTTC
CASSLPVMGGGANVLTF
>TRBJ2-5|NA|TRBV5-5|TRBD1
TGTGCCAGCAGCTTCGAGACAGGGCGGAGGGAGACCCAGTACTTC
CASSFETGRRETQYF
>TRBJ2-7|NA|TRBV11-2|NA
TGTGCCAGCAGCTTACAGGGACTCGAGCAGTACTTC
CASSLQGLEQYF